This T cell receptor (beta chain) was recovered during a study of T cell responses to AZD1222 COVID-19 vaccine. Germline V gene lookup returns CDR1 LGHNA and CDR2 YSLEER. Trimming pared 0 bases from V and 4 bases from J, leaving 22 bases between. The CDR3 has 19 residues. The method was immunoSEQ multiplex PCR; TCRdb's version includes in-frame clones alone and lacks a portion of them. The sample has fewer than 85,000 clones, more than 75% seen once; the top ten hold approximately 4.5%. The gene calls are TRBV4-3 and TRBJ2-1; the D is unclear. This clonotype was sampled from an adult in good health. Source: peripheral blood, taken on day 0 of AZD1222 vaccination. The CDR3 DNA reads TGCGCCAGCAGCCAAGAGATTGGCCGCCGGTTGAAACATTACAATGAGCAGTTCTTC. Translation gives CASSQEIGRRLKHYNEQFF.